This T cell receptor beta chain was identified during a study of T-cell memory formation after mild COVID-19. About the research overall: TCR clusters were mostly confined to one donor each.

TCRdb ran MiXCR on the 5' RACE reads and lists one entry per CDR3 protein. The data show about 270,000 distinct CDR3 sequences, under 20% seen once. The ends were cut back, 6 bases at V and 0 bases at J, with 9 bases in the middle. Germline V CDR1 and CDR2: DFQATT, SNEGSKA (reference sequence). There are 13 residues in the CDR3. Regarding the study as a whole: Those CD4+ clones that contracted were mainly in CM and EM (CD8+ ones in EMRA).

This clonotype has only a few counts. The antigen is unknown. The chain has TRBV20-1 and TRBJ2-4, with D hard to call. This receptor was obtained from a young man who had mild COVID-19 (a few samples of this study predate the infection). Cell type and time point are not known. The sample comprised PBMCs or a T cell subset sorted from them (not recorded which). The CDR3: CSAASGAKNIQYF. CDR3 bases: TGCAGTGCAGCATCTGGAGCCAAAAACATTCAGTACTTC.